The entry below describes one T cell receptor (beta chain). Its antigen remains unknown. The PCR made use of 60 Vbeta and 13 Jbeta primers. Assay: immunoSEQ multiplex PCR; the TCRdb copy retains only in-frame clones and omits some. The table includes 90,000 to 110,000 clones, around 75% detected once. Germline CDR1 is MDHEN and CDR2 is SYDVKM. The length of the CDR3 is 13 residues. The V gene lost 6 bases and the J gene lost 2 bases, with 10 bases spanning the gap. These data belong to a study of cytomegalovirus exposure and HLA in healthy donors. Study-wide results and caveats: In an earlier analysis, productive rearrangement rates for most beta V segments clustered near 87% or 30%.

The specimen was PBMCs. This chain joins TRBV28 and TRBJ1-2; D is unresolved. This clonotype was obtained from a man aged 25-45 years in good health and CMV-seronegative. The CDR3 nucleotides are TGTGCCAGCAGCCTTGACGGGAACTATGGCTACACCTTC. Amino acids: CASSLDGNYGYTF.